Listed here are 23 T cell receptor beta chains from one sample, sequenced in a study of post-analysis software for immune sequencing data. Which antigens these TCRs recognize remains unknown. Whole-study results and caveats: TRBV5-6, TRBV5-1 and TRBV20-1 were among several TRBV segments more frequent in patients than controls.

Unique molecular identifiers tagged the TCR beta cDNA libraries. Via MiXCR, TCRdb re-called the PCR reads, giving one row per CDR3 protein. Of approximately 460,000 distinct CDR3 sequences in the sample, around 40% were seen once. The specimen was blood. The receptors shown here come from a girl aged 10-17 years with multiple sclerosis.

The gene calls are TRBV9 and TRBJ2-7, with D perhaps given as TRBD1 or TRBD2 (5 bases each). The V gene lost 0 bases and the J gene lost 4 bases, with 14 bases spanning the gap. Germline CDR1 is SGDLS and CDR2 is YYNGEE. CDR3 length equals 15 residues. As DNA, the CDR3 is TGTGCCAGCAGCGTAGGGGGGAGTTCGGTGTACGAGCAGTACTTC. Protein product: CASSVGGSSVYEQYF.

A remark on this clonotype: Sequence at one end of the junction differs from germline and may be a read error. CDR3 DNA: TGCAGTCCTAACGCTGACCTAACTAGCGGGGATACAGATACGCGGGATTTT. Translated, it gives CSPNADLTSGDTDTRDF. The rearrangement links TRBV20-1 to TRBJ2-3, with 10 bases identical to TRBD2. The CDR3 has 17 amino acids. Germline V gives CDR1 DFQATT, CDR2 SNEGSKA (reference sequence).

This chain links TRBV5-5 with TRBJ1-4; D ambiguous. The germline V gene encodes CDR1 SGHKS and CDR2 YYEKEE (reference sequence). Trimming left V 0 bases short and J 6 bases short, with 12 bases between. There are 15 residues in the CDR3. The CDR3, as DNA: TGTGCCAGCAGCTTGGATCCCTCGTCGGATGAAAAACTGTTTTTT. Translated: CASSLDPSSDEKLFF.

The genes are TRBV4-3 and TRBJ2-1; D is perhaps TRBD1 or TRBD2 (6 bases each). The CDR3 covers 16 residues. The V and J ends lost 3 bases and 3 bases respectively, with 15 bases between them. In germline, CDR1 is LGHNA, CDR2 YSLEER. For the CDR3, the DNA is TGCGCCAGCAGCCAGGCCCCCGGGGGCTACTACAATGAGCAGTTCTTC. Translated: CASSQAPGGYYNEQFF.

This clonotype was counted between two and nine times. V is TRBV4-2 and J is TRBJ2-1; 13 nucleotides agree with TRBD2. CDR1 is LGHNA and CDR2 is YNFKEQ in the germline V gene. This CDR3 spans 18 amino acids. V dropped 7 bases and J dropped 0; count of bases not matched to a gene: 9. CDR3 loop: CASTTGTSGVSSYNEQFF. DNA for the CDR3: TGTGCCAGCACAACCGGGACTAGCGGGGTGAGCTCCTACAATGAGCAGTTCTTC.

This clonotype turned up a few times. The chain uses TRBV6-5 and TRBJ2-1, with D perhaps TRBD1 (6 bases). There are 16 residues in the CDR3. Trimming cost V 7 bases and J 6 bases, with 22 bases left between them. Germline V gene lookup returns CDR1 MNHEY and CDR2 SVGAGI. CDR3 coding DNA: TGTGCCAGCATCCCGGGATGGCAGGGGAAATTCAATGAGCAGTTCTTC. Its protein is CASIPGWQGKFNEQFF.

The V gene is TRBV28, the J gene TRBJ2-4, with TRBD2 matching 9 bases. The CDR3 runs 16 residues. Trimming cost V 6 bases and J 0 bases; bases outside gene matches: 6. Looked up from germline, CDR1 is MDHEN and CDR2 is SYDVKM. The CDR3 is CASRGLAGLAKNIQYF. DNA of the CDR3: TGTGCCAGCAGGGGGCTAGCGGGGCTAGCCAAAAACATTCAGTACTTC.

The chain recombines TRBV10-3 with TRBJ2-7, with TRBD1 matching over 11 bases. Trimming removed 0 bases from V and 2 bases from J; junction bases left unmatched: 9. This CDR3 has 18 residues. Germline CDR1 is ENHRY and CDR2 is SYGVKD. Here the CDR3 reads CAISESYLSGQGAYEQYF. CDR3 in DNA: TGTGCCATCAGTGAGTCTTATCTCTCGGGACAGGGGGCCTACGAGCAGTACTTC.

V gene TRBV29-1 combines with J gene TRBJ2-7, with D perhaps matching TRBD2 (6 bases). Germline values: CDR1 SQVTM, CDR2 ANQGSEA. V lost 5 bases and J 0 bases, leaving 14 bases between the germline ends. CDR3 length: 14 amino acids. The chain's CDR3 is CSVNKGGTSYEQYF. CDR3 sequence (DNA): TGCAGCGTTAATAAAGGCGGGACCTCCTACGAGCAGTACTTC.

This clonotype showed up just a few times. The V gene is TRBV10-3, the J gene TRBJ2-3, with a tentative D call TRBD2 (7 bases). There are 15 residues in the CDR3. V gave up 4 bases and J gave up 2 bases, with 13 bases separating them. The germline V gene encodes CDR1 ENHRY and CDR2 SYGVKD. The chain's CDR3 is CAISGGRGPTDTQYF. The CDR3 DNA sequence: TGTGCCATCAGTGGTGGGCGGGGGCCCACAGATACGCAGTATTTT.

This clonotype has only a few counts. The chain joins TRBV7-9 to TRBJ1-2, with 9 bases that match TRBD1. Germline trimming cut 0 bases from V and 12 bases from J; bases unmatched to any gene: 5. CDR1 SEHNR and CDR2 FQNEAQ come from the germline V gene (reference sequence). The CDR3 is made up of 13 amino acids. Here the CDR3 reads CASSLAGTGKDTF. The CDR3 DNA is TGTGCCAGCAGCTTAGCAGGGACAGGGAAAGACACCTTC.

This clonotype was counted only a few times. V gene TRBV5-1 combines with J gene TRBJ1-2; maybe TRBD1 (5 bases). Trimming pared 4 bases from V and 8 bases from J, leaving 27 bases between. The CDR3 is 17 residues long. Germline CDR1 reads SGHRS; CDR2 reads YFSETQ. The CDR3 DNA follows: TGCGCCAGCAGCCTCCTAATTGCTCGGGCCCTCGAGGGGGGCTACACCTTC. It encodes CASSLLIARALEGGYTF. The variable domain in full, completed from reference TRBV5-1 and TRBJ1-2, reads KAGVTQTPRYLIKTRGQQVTLSCSPISGHRSVSWYQQTPGQGLQFLFEYFSETQRNKGNFPGRFSGRQFSNSRSEMNVSTLELGDSALYLCASSLLIARALEGGYTFGSGTRLTVV.

The chain carries TRBV20-1 and TRBJ2-3; D possibly corresponds to TRBD1 (5 bases). The germline V gene has CDR1 DFQATT and CDR2 SNEGSKA (reference sequence). The CDR3 length is 14 residues. The V end was cut by 6 bases, the J end by 3 bases, with 16 bases between. CDR3 coding DNA: TGCAGTGCCCGCCTTAGAGACAGAACAGATACGCAGTATTTT. It yields the protein CSARLRDRTDTQYF.

The sample holds a few counts of this clonotype. This chain joins TRBV9 and TRBJ2-3; D is unclear. Germline assignment: CDR1 SGDLS and CDR2 YYNGEE. V lost 0 bases, J lost 2 bases, and 13 bases lay in between. CDR3 length equals 16 residues. The CDR3 here is CASSVDNPSNTDTQYF. DNA for the CDR3: TGTGCCAGCAGCGTAGATAACCCAAGCAACACAGATACGCAGTATTTT.

CDR3 loop: CSAIRLAWEGETQYF. The CDR3 nucleotides read TGCAGTGCTATCCGACTAGCTTGGGAGGGAGAGACCCAGTACTTC. The chain has TRBV20-1 and TRBJ2-5; the match to TRBD2 covers 7 bases. In germline, CDR1 is DFQATT, CDR2 SNEGSKA (reference sequence). This CDR3 is 15 amino acids long. Unmatched junction bases numbered 12, after V lost 4 bases and J lost 4 bases.

This rearrangement joins TRBV7-9 to TRBJ2-1, with 12 bases lining up with TRBD2. Per germline, CDR1 SEHNR and CDR2 FQNEAQ (reference sequence). The CDR3 has 16 amino acids. J was trimmed by 7 bases and V by 4 bases; bases with no gene match: 8. The CDR3 loop is CASSSRLAGDLNEQFF. CDR3 DNA: TGTGCCAGCAGCTCGCGACTAGCGGGAGACTTGAATGAGCAGTTCTTC.

In this sample, this clonotype turned up a few times. This rearrangement joins TRBV7-8 to TRBJ2-1; D is unresolved. V lost 1 base and J lost 9, with 16 bases in between. Per the germline V gene, CDR1 is SGHVS and CDR2 is FQNEAQ. The CDR3 is made up of 15 amino acids. CDR3 bases: TGTGCCAGCAGCTTAGAGCGCCCCACGCCGGCTGAGCAGTTCTTC. Encoded protein: CASSLERPTPAEQFF.

The chain combines TRBV20-1 with TRBJ2-1, with D perhaps matching TRBD1 (5 bases). The CDR3 spans 14 residues. Trimming pared 6 bases from V and 4 bases from J, leaving 16 bases between. Germline V lookup: CDR1 DFQATT, CDR2 SNEGSKA (reference sequence). The CDR3: CSAYDLKGYNEQFF. CDR3 nucleotide sequence: TGCAGTGCCTACGACTTGAAGGGGTACAATGAGCAGTTCTTC.

The chain recombines TRBV6-6 with TRBJ1-4; D remains unclear. The CDR3 totals 12 residues. Germline assignment: CDR1 MNHNY and CDR2 SVGAGI (reference sequence). V was clipped by 0 bases and J by 7 bases, with 3 bases between them. Here the CDR3 reads CASSYSAEKLFF. The CDR3 nucleotides read TGTGCCAGCAGTTACTCGGCTGAAAAACTGTTTTTT.

Only a few counts were recorded for this clonotype. V usage is TRBV29-1 and J usage is TRBJ2-1, with 8 bases fitting TRBD2. V lost 4 bases and J lost 7; bases outside the gene matches: 21. CDR3 length: 18 amino acids. Germline CDR1 and CDR2: SQVTM and ANQGSEA. CDR3 loop: CSVGAGPVFIAGINEQFF. CDR3 nucleotide sequence: TGCAGCGTTGGGGCAGGTCCAGTCTTTATAGCGGGGATAAATGAGCAGTTCTTC.

This clonotype occurred a few times. The rearrangement uses TRBV27 and TRBJ1-5, with 12 bases that match TRBD1. Germline CDR1 reads MNHEY; CDR2 reads SMNVEV (reference sequence). The CDR3 sequence is 17 residues long. V lost 5 bases and J lost 2; bases outside the gene matches: 7. The CDR3 DNA is TGTGCCAGCAGTCTAGGGACAGGGGGCGAGGGCAATCAGCCCCAGCATTTT. Its translation: CASSLGTGGEGNQPQHF.

Of note for this clonotype: One end of the junction does not line up with germline, which may come from a read error. Here the CDR3 DNA reads TGTGCCAGCAGCTTGTCGCAGGGGGCGCGTACAGATACGCGGTATTTT. Amino acid sequence: CASSLSQGARTDTRYF. This chain uses TRBV5-4 with TRBJ2-3, with 8 bases matching TRBD1. The CDR3 loop spans 16 amino acids. Germline CDR1 reads SGHNT; CDR2 reads YYREEE (reference sequence).

The chain couples TRBV5-1 to TRBJ2-3, with a possible D match to TRBD1 (6 bases). V was shortened by 0 bases and J by 0 bases, with 8 bases between the two germline ends. The CDR3 extends over 15 amino acids. Germline V gives CDR1 SGHRS, CDR2 YFSETQ. The CDR3 is CASSLGDTSTDTQYF. The CDR3 DNA reads as TGCGCCAGCAGCTTGGGGGACACTAGCACAGATACGCAGTATTTT. Using reference TRBV5-1 and TRBJ2-3 for the parts outside the CDR3, the full variable domain is KAGVTQTPRYLIKTRGQQVTLSCSPISGHRSVSWYQQTPGQGLQFLFEYFSETQRNKGNFPGRFSGRQFSNSRSEMNVSTLELGDSALYLCASSLGDTSTDTQYFGPGTRLTVL.